One and the same sample provided the 23 T cell receptor beta chains below, sequenced in a study of identifying expanded T cells in peripheral blood. Sequenced by immunoSEQ multiplex PCR; TCRdb stores in-frame clones only, minus some. Of roughly 63,000 clones in the sample, around 86% are singletons; the top ten hold approximately 19%. The sequenced sample consisted of blood. The receptor source for this set is a person aged 18 to 70 in good health.

The J gene is TRBJ2-4, the V gene TRBV10-3; D possibly uses TRBD1 or TRBD2 (5 bases each). V was shortened by 9 bases and J by 0 bases, with 9 bases between the two germline ends. The CDR3 loop spans 13 amino acids. The V gene's germline CDR1 is ENHRY and CDR2 SYGVKD. CDR3 region: CAIRDLAKNIQYF. DNA of the CDR3: TGTGCCATACGGGACCTAGCCAAAAACATTCAGTACTTC.

The CDR3 region has the DNA TGTGCCAGCAGTTTAGTAGGGCTCGACTCTGGGGCCAACGTCCTGACTTTC. It encodes CASSLVGLDSGANVLTF. The chain joins TRBV27 to TRBJ2-6; D remains unclear. Trimming stripped 2 bases from V and 0 bases from J, with 11 bases between. The CDR3 runs 17 residues. Germline V gene sequence: CDR1 MNHEY, CDR2 SMNVEV (reference sequence).

This chain uses TRBV7-9 with TRBJ2-1; no clear D. The CDR3 runs to 15 residues. Deletions cut 1 base from V and 5 bases from J, with 12 bases between. Per the germline V gene, CDR1 is SEHNR and CDR2 is FQNEAQ (reference sequence). The CDR3, as DNA: TGTGCCAGCAGCTTAGATGGTTACCAAAACAATGAGCAGTTCTTC. Its protein product is CASSLDGYQNNEQFF.

V is TRBV5-8 and J is TRBJ2-3; D may be TRBD2 (5 bases). The V gene's germline CDR1 is SGHTS and CDR2 YDEGEE. V gave up 4 bases and J gave up 0 bases, with 15 bases separating them. The CDR3 length is 16 residues. CDR3 in amino acids: CASSPGGLSSTDTQYF. The CDR3 DNA is TGTGCCAGCAGCCCAGGAGGACTCTCTAGCACAGATACGCAGTATTTT.

The rearrangement links TRBV27 to TRBJ2-7; no clear D. The CDR3 runs 11 residues. V lost 6 bases, J lost 7 bases, and 10 bases lay in between. In germline, CDR1 is MNHEY, CDR2 SMNVEV (reference sequence). The chain's CDR3 is CASRRGGEQYF. DNA of the CDR3: TGTGCCAGCAGACGAGGTGGGGAGCAGTACTTC.

V usage is TRBV6-5 and J usage is TRBJ2-5; 8 bases are shared with TRBD2. V lost 6 bases to trimming and J lost 4 bases; unmatched junction nucleotides: 10. Germline loops: CDR1 MNHEY, CDR2 SVGAGI. The CDR3 totals 15 residues. The CDR3 loop reads CASSLGREVRETQYF. DNA of the CDR3: TGTGCCAGCAGCTTGGGGCGGGAGGTCAGAGAGACCCAGTACTTC.

The gene calls are TRBV30 and TRBJ2-3, with 9 bases lining up with TRBD2. V shed 0 bases, J shed 4 bases, and the junction held 5 bases outside the gene matches. The V gene's germline CDR1 is GTSNPN and CDR2 SVGIG (reference sequence). The CDR3 is 15 residues long. Written as DNA, the CDR3 is TGTGCCTGGAGTGTAGCAAGCGGGGGGTCAGATACGCAGTATTTT. Residues: CAWSVASGGSDTQYF. Full variable domain (outside the CDR3, taken from reference TRBV30 and TRBJ2-3): SQTIHQWPATLVQPVGSPLSLECTVEGTSNPNLYWYRQAAGRGLQLLFYSVGIGQISSEVPQNLSASRPQDRQFILSSKKLLLSDSGFYLCAWSVASGGSDTQYFGPGTRLTVL.

The chain recombines TRBV11-2 with TRBJ1-2; no clear D. V lost 5 bases, J lost 0 bases, and 16 bases lay in between. The CDR3 has 16 residues. CDR1 is SGHAT and CDR2 is FQNNGV in the germline V gene. The CDR3 loop is CASSRRIAVTNYGYTF. Here the CDR3 DNA reads TGTGCCAGCAGCCGTCGGATCGCCGTAACTAACTATGGCTACACCTTC.

The chain uses TRBV30 and TRBJ2-1; either TRBD1 or TRBD2 may supply D (5 bases each). Trimming stripped 2 bases from V and 8 bases from J, with 19 bases between. This CDR3 contains 15 residues. CDR1 GTSNPN and CDR2 SVGIG come from the germline V gene (reference sequence). This CDR3 is CAWSRGLSLGDEQFF. The CDR3 coding sequence is TGTGCCTGGAGTCGCGGACTTAGTTTGGGGGATGAGCAGTTCTTC.

This chain joins TRBV19 and TRBJ1-1; the match to TRBD1 covers 9 bases. CDR1 is LNHDA, CDR2 SQIVND, per germline (reference sequence). After removal of 4 bases from V and 1 base from J, the junction contained 13 bases not matched to a gene. CDR3 size: 18 residues. For the CDR3, the DNA is TGTGCCAGTAGTAACCGGGACAGGGTAGTTTTAAGGAACACTGAAGCTTTCTTT. This translates into CASSNRDRVVLRNTEAFF.

The rearrangement joins TRBV4-3 to TRBJ2-7; D not certain. Trimming shortened V by 0 bases and J by 5 bases, and 14 bases separated the two germline ends. Germline CDR1 reads LGHNA; CDR2 reads YSLEER. This CDR3 is 15 amino acids long. The CDR3 DNA reads TGCGCCAGCAGCCAAGAGCGCGGTGGTTGGCACGAGCAGTACTTC. This gives the protein CASSQERGGWHEQYF.

The chain links TRBV5-1 to TRBJ2-3; the D gene could be TRBD1 or TRBD2 (5 bases each). Trimming cost V 0 bases and J 3 bases, with 14 bases left between them. Germline CDR1 SGHRS, CDR2 YFSETQ. The CDR3 contains 16 residues. CDR3 sequence (DNA): TGCGCCAGCAGCTTGGCATCGGGGCTTCAGACAGATACGCAGTATTTT. Its protein product is CASSLASGLQTDTQYF.

The chain uses TRBV6-6 and TRBJ1-2, with TRBD1 identical over 10 bases. Trimming at V came to 8 bases and at J to 3 bases, leaving 9 bases not matched to a gene. Germline values: CDR1 MNHNY, CDR2 SVGAGI (reference sequence). The CDR3 extends over 15 amino acids. CDR3 sequence reads: CASRSGTGADYGYTF. Here the CDR3 DNA reads TGTGCCAGCCGATCCGGGACAGGGGCGGACTATGGCTACACCTTC.

CDR3 in amino acids: CASSGVRGGELFF. For the CDR3, the DNA is TGTGCCAGCAGCGGGGTTAGGGGGGGGGAGCTGTTTTTT. This rearrangement joins TRBV6-6 to TRBJ2-2, with D perhaps matching TRBD1 (6 bases). The CDR3 contains 13 residues. Germline V gene lookup returns CDR1 MNHNY and CDR2 SVGAGI (reference sequence). V was pared by 6 bases and J by 8 bases, with 13 bases between.

The rearrangement links TRBV9 to TRBJ2-5; tentatively, D is TRBD1 (5 bases). The V end lost 0 bases, the J end lost 3 bases, and 9 bases lay between the germline ends. Germline loops: CDR1 SGDLS, CDR2 YYNGEE. CDR3 length: 14 residues. In DNA form, the CDR3 reads TGTGCCAGCAGCGTAGATGGCAGGGAAGAGACCCAGTACTTC. It specifies CASSVDGREETQYF. Together with reference TRBV9 and TRBJ2-5, the CDR3 gives the full variable domain: DSGVTQTPKHLITATGQRVTLRCSPRSGDLSVYWYQQSLDQGLQFLIQYYNGEERAKGNILERFSAQQFPDLHSELNLSSLELGDSALYFCASSVDGREETQYFGPGTRLLVL.

The chain carries TRBV19 and TRBJ1-2; 7 nucleotides match TRBD1. CDR1 is LNHDA and CDR2 is SQIVND in the germline V gene (reference sequence). J lost 5 bases, V lost 4 bases, and 10 bases had no gene match. This CDR3 region has 15 residues. The CDR3 nucleotides read TGTGCCAGTAGTAATCCCTTTCGACAGGGTTATGGCTACACCTTC. It translates to CASSNPFRQGYGYTF.

V gene TRBV5-1 combines with J gene TRBJ2-5; 7 nucleotides match TRBD2. Trimming removed 4 bases from V and 1 base from J; junction bases left unmatched: 4. In germline, CDR1 is SGHRS, CDR2 YFSETQ. This CDR3 has 14 amino acids. The CDR3 sequence: CASSVTSVQETQYF. DNA of the CDR3: TGCGCCAGCAGCGTTACTAGCGTCCAAGAGACCCAGTACTTC.

This chain's CDR3 is CASGSTGNQPQHF. As DNA, the CDR3 is TGTGCCAGCGGGTCGACAGGCAATCAGCCCCAGCATTTT. J is TRBJ1-5 and V is TRBV6-5, with D perhaps matching TRBD1 (5 bases). CDR3 length equals 13 residues. V dropped 8 bases and J dropped 2 bases, with 10 bases sitting between them. The germline V gene encodes CDR1 MNHEY and CDR2 SVGAGI.

Only one count was recorded for this clone. This chain connects TRBV6-1 to TRBJ2-7; D may be TRBD1 or TRBD2 (6 bases each). The V gene's germline CDR1 is MNHNS and CDR2 SASEGT. This CDR3 spans 15 amino acids. Trimming removed 2 bases from V and 3 bases from J, with 14 bases in between. The CDR3 region is CASSERGVPRYEQYV. The CDR3 DNA reads TGTGCCAGCAGTGAAAGGGGGGTCCCCCGCTACGAGCAGTACGTC.

The J gene is TRBJ2-3, the V gene TRBV19; D unresolved. The CDR3 totals 13 residues. CDR1 is LNHDA and CDR2 is SQIVND in the germline V gene (reference sequence). Trimming pared 3 bases from V and 0 bases from J, leaving 4 bases between. CDR3 region: CASSIASTDTQYF. In DNA form, the CDR3 reads TGTGCCAGTAGTATCGCGAGCACAGATACGCAGTATTTT. The entire variable domain, with the rest obtained from reference TRBV19 and TRBJ2-3, is as follows: DGGITQSPKYLFRKEGQNVTLSCEQNLNHDAMYWYRQDPGQGLRLIYYSQIVNDFQKGDIAEGYSVSREKKESFPLTVTSAQKNPTAFYLCASSIASTDTQYFGPGTRLTVL.

The CDR3 nucleotides are TGTGCCTGGAGTGCCGCGGGCAGGGGAAGCACAGATACGCAGTATTTT. Translating gives CAWSAAGRGSTDTQYF. This chain uses TRBV30 with TRBJ2-3; possibly TRBD1 for D (6 bases). The germline V gene encodes CDR1 GTSNPN and CDR2 SVGIG (reference sequence). The CDR3 runs 16 residues. Trimming took off 1 base at V and 0 bases at J, with 14 bases between the two ends.

The chain combines TRBV27 with TRBJ1-1; 8 nucleotides line up with TRBD1. The CDR3 contains 14 residues. The trim removed 8 bases at V and 4 bases at J, leaving 9 bases unmatched. From germline, CDR1 is MNHEY and CDR2 SMNVEV (reference sequence). This chain's CDR3 is CASRPWQGATEAFF. The CDR3 coding sequence is TGTGCCAGCCGCCCGTGGCAGGGGGCCACTGAAGCTTTCTTT.

The genes are TRBV10-2 and TRBJ1-1, with no clear D. Looked up from germline, CDR1 is WSHSY and CDR2 is SAAADI. Trimming stripped 5 bases from V and 6 bases from J, with 16 bases between. The CDR3 is 14 amino acids. The CDR3 nucleotides are TGCGCCAGCAGTAATCTGGGCCGAGATCCTGAAGCTTTCTTT. This sequence encodes CASSNLGRDPEAFF.